Below, 8 T cell receptor beta chains from the same sample are listed, as sequenced in a study of T cell responses to AZD1222 COVID-19 vaccine. Libraries were prepared by immunoSEQ multiplex PCR; TCRdb keeps only in-frame clonotypes and omits some of them. The sample holds approximately 75,000 clones; about nine tenths are singletons and the top ten take over 1.3%. This specimen was peripheral blood, taken 28 days after the second AZD1222 dose. The source is an adult who received the AZD1222 COVID-19 vaccine.

This chain joins TRBV6-5 and TRBJ2-2; D uncertain. This CDR3 is 14 amino acids long. Per germline, CDR1 MNHEY and CDR2 SVGAGI. Between the trimmed V and J ends, which lost 2 bases and 3 bases, there was a span of 7 bases. The CDR3 region has the DNA TGTGCCAGCAGTTACGTTGCGGACACCGGGGAGCTGTTTTTT. This sequence encodes CASSYVADTGELFF.

V is TRBV5-4 and J is TRBJ1-5; D is perhaps TRBD1 (5 bases). Trimming pared 0 bases from V and 1 base from J, leaving 5 bases between. Germline CDR1 and CDR2: SGHNT and YYREEE (reference sequence). CDR3 length equals 14 residues. The CDR3 is CASSLGGSNQPQHF. Here the CDR3 DNA reads TGTGCCAGCAGCTTGGGGGGCAGCAATCAGCCCCAGCATTTT.

The chain recombines TRBV5-5 with TRBJ2-6; 7 bases line up with TRBD1. From germline, CDR1 is SGHKS and CDR2 YYEKEE (reference sequence). The V gene end was trimmed by 1 base and the J gene end by 0 bases; junction bases not matched to a gene: 13. The CDR3 contains 20 residues. This chain's CDR3 is CASSLPEGAGAISGANVLTF. CDR3 DNA sequence: TGTGCCAGCAGCTTGCCCGAGGGGGCAGGGGCCATCTCTGGGGCCAACGTCCTGACTTTC.

This clone is a singleton in its sample. V gene TRBV6-5 combines with J gene TRBJ2-7; TRBD1 matches 7 bases. Germline loops: CDR1 MNHEY, CDR2 SVGAGI. The CDR3 covers 13 residues. V lost 7 bases to trimming and J lost 0 bases; unmatched junction nucleotides: 3. This CDR3 reads CASKRDSSYEQYF. The CDR3 DNA reads TGTGCCAGCAAAAGGGACAGCTCCTACGAGCAGTACTTC.

This chain connects TRBV4-1 to TRBJ2-2, with 8 nucleotides matching TRBD2. Trimming removed 4 bases from V and 13 bases from J; junction bases left unmatched: 5. The CDR3 has 12 amino acids. Germline V gene data show CDR1 as MGHRA and CDR2 as YSYEKL. The CDR3 sequence is CASSPREGGLFF. The CDR3 nucleotides are TGCGCCAGCAGCCCCCGGGAGGGTGGGCTGTTTTTT.

This CDR3 reads CASSAGTGVHEQYF. The CDR3 region has the DNA TGTGCCAGCAGCGCCGGGACAGGGGTCCACGAGCAGTACTTC. This chain links TRBV2 with TRBJ2-7, with 10 bases matching TRBD1. Germline V gene lookup returns CDR1 SNHLY and CDR2 FYNNEI. J lost 5 bases, V lost 6 bases, and 7 bases had no gene match. This CDR3 contains 14 residues.

This chain joins TRBV2 and TRBJ2-7; D is ambiguous. This CDR3 is 13 amino acids long. Germline V gene lookup returns CDR1 SNHLY and CDR2 FYNNEI. The ends were cut back, 2 bases at V and 3 bases at J, with 8 bases in the middle. This chain's CDR3 is CASSEQKGYEQYF. The CDR3 nucleotides read TGTGCCAGCAGTGAACAGAAGGGCTACGAGCAGTACTTC.

The genes are TRBV4-1 and TRBJ1-2, with D possibly being TRBD1 (5 bases). The CDR3 is 18 amino acids. V lost 0 bases to trimming and J lost 4 bases, with 21 bases between them. Germline assignment: CDR1 MGHRA and CDR2 YSYEKL. CDR3: CASSQESGRGKLGYGYTF. DNA of the CDR3: TGCGCCAGCAGCCAAGAATCGGGCCGGGGGAAGTTAGGCTATGGCTACACCTTC.